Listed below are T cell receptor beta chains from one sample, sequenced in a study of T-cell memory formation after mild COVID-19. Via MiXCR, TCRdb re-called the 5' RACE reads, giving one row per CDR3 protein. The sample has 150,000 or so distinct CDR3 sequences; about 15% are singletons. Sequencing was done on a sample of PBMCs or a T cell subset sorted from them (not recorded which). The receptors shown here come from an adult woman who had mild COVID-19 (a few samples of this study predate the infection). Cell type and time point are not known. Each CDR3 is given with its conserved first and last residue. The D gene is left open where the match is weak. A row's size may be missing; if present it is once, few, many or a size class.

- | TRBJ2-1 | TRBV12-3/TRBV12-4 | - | CASSTAGWEQFF
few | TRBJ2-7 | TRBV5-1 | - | CASSLVYGSRTTDSYEQYF
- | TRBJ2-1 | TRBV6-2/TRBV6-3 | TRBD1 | CASSRRTGSYNEQFF
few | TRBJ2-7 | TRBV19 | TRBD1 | CASSVGQGGYEQYF
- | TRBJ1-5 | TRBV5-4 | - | CASSLDEQPQHF
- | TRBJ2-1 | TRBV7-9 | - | CAGGTNGNEQFF
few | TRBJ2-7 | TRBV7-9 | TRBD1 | CASSYPQQGAYEQYF
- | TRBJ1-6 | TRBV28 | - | CASSLGVRGNSPLHF
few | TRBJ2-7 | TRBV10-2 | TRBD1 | CASSEPGQYSYEQYF
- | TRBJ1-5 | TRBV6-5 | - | CASSYGGGINNQPQHF
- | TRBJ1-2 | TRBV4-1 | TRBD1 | CASRTGTGEDGYTF